This entry describes one T cell receptor beta chain. The antigen remains undetermined. The same CDR3 arises from other DNA sequences in this sample as well. This sample is drawn from a study of OX40 agonist ivuxolimab in advanced cancers. Looking at the study overall: At roughly 83% male, the cohort had a mean age of approximately 64 years, ranging from roughly 20 to 85.

CDR1 is KGHSH and CDR2 is LQKENI in the germline V gene. Trimming cost V 0 bases and J 3 bases, with 5 bases left between them. The CDR3 extends over 13 amino acids. Study-level points and caveats: CD8+ T cells showed, on average, more clonal expansion than CD4+ cells.

Clones were sequenced by immunoSEQ multiplex PCR, and TCRdb holds only the in-frame ones, with some missing. The sample lists more than 85,000 clones, about 83% seen once, with approximately 0.5% in the top ten. The rearrangement uses TRBV18 and TRBJ2-5; D is unresolved. The receptor's source is an adult with an advanced solid tumor such as melanoma, head and neck, liver or kidney cancer. The source was CD4+ or CD8+ T cells sorted from blood, collected in a trial of the OX40 agonist ivuxolimab. The CDR3: CASSPPGEETQYF. The CDR3 coding sequence is TGTGCCAGCTCACCACCAGGAGAAGAGACCCAGTACTTC.